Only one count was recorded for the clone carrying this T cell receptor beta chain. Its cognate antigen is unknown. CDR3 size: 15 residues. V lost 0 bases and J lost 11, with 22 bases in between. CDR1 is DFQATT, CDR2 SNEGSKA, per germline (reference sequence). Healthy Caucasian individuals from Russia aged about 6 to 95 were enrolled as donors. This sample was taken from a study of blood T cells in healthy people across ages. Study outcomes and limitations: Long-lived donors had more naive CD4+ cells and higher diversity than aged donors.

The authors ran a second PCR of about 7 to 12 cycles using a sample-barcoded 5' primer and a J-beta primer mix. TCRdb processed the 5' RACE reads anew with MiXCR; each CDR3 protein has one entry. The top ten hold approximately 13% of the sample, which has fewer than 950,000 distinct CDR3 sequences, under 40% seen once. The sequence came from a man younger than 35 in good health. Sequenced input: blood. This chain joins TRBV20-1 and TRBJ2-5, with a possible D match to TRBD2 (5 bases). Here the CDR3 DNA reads TGCAGTGCTAGAGATCGGCGAGGGAAAGAGAAGAAGCAGTACTTC. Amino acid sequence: CSARDRRGKEKKQYF.